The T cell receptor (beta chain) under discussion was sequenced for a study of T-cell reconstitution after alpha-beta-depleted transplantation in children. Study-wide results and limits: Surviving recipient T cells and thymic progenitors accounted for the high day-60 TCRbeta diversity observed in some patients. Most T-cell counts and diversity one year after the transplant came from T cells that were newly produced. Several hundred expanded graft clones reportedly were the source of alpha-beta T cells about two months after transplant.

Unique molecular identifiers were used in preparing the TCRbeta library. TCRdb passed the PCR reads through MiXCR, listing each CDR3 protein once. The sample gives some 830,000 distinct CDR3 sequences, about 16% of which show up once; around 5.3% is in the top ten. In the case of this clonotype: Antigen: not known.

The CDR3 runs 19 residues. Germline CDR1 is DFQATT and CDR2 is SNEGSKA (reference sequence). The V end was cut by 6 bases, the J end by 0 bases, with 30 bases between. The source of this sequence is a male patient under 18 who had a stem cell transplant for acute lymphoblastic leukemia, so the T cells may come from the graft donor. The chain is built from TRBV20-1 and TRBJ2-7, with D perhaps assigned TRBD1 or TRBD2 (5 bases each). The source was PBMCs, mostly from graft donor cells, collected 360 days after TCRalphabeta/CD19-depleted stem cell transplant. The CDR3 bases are TGCAGTGCACCTTGGGCGCCGGGACCCCTAAGGGTCTCCTCCTACGAGCAGTACTTC. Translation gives CSAPWAPGPLRVSSYEQYF.